This paragraph reports one TCR beta chain. This clonotype has a handful of counts. Its antigen is unknown. Base qualities are missing; no much larger clone stands one base away. The data belong to a study of human T cells and chemical hapten exposure (dated by TCRdb to 2020 to 2022). About the investigation overall: For sensitization, 2% DPC in acetone was applied to a 2 cm by 2 cm area of upper inner arm skin. The mostly female patient cohort included alopecia areata with under or over 50% scalp involvement, alopecia totalis and alopecia universalis. The libraries were sequenced as a pool, and the TCR yield per sample differed mostly because of small variations in library volumes within the pool. Blood samples were taken from patients before sensitization (week 0) and at 2, 6 and about 24 weeks after DPC sensitization. Patients additionally received weekly therapeutic DPC doses to the scalp throughout the roughly 26-week study period. About 28 alopecia patients gave blood for TCR sequencing at one to four time points (pre-sensitization, 2, 6 and 24 weeks). Patch tests used Finn chambers with 0.01% DPC on the upper back, scored after 6 days by International Contact Dermatitis Research Group standards. In alopecia patients, the study followed how the peripheral blood TCR repertoire changed in vivo over primary and secondary sensitization to diphenylcyclopropenone (DPC), a hapten. Study-wide conclusions, independent of this receptor: The number of PT1 expanded TCRs positively correlated with patch test score, significant at thresholds 8, 16 and 32 but not 4. Compared with pre-sensitization or healthy control sets, expanded TCRs formed significantly more large CDR3 similarity clusters, which is consistent with antigen-driven responses. After repeated subsampling, changes were observed in the strength of the expansion versus patch-test correlation and in the threshold at which the correlation became significant. Because every patient had alopecia, a presumed autoimmune disease, the patients' immune response might differ from that of healthy individuals. No change with DPC sensitization was found in the number of TCRs above 1 in 1000 frequency, and no evidence of global repertoire structure alterations was found.

At the junction V is shortened by 7 bases and J by 1 base, with 13 bases in between. The CDR1 and CDR2 encoded by the germline V gene are SGHTA and FQGNSA. Counted from cysteine to phenylalanine, this CDR3 has 14 amino acids. Only the CDR3 part of the read is kept: 42 bases, read in frame from the first base. The library was generated by RACE. The listed sequencing device is NextSeq 500. During library preparation, unique molecular identifiers were attached to individual cDNA molecules so that TCRs could be counted quantitatively and reproducibly. Each blood RNA sample was used to sequence both TCR alpha and TCR beta chains. The original pipeline was this. The median number of TCRs per sample was approximately 93,000, ranging from about 23,224 to 690,600. The Decombinator software suite was used to annotate V, J and CDR3 in the TCR reads. To make PS versus PT1 abundance plots, every sample was subsampled to the same number of TCRs (28,000). Expanded TCRs were defined as absent before sensitization and observed at least eight times at the 2-week time point. Using fastp trimming at Q25 and MiXCR clonotype assembly, TCRdb reanalyzed the public sequencing data and kept in-frame beta chains. Rows with one shared CDR3 protein collapse into an entry with the most common genes and DNA. The V and J calls shown here were made by TCRdb, not taken from the authors' results. Counted in this sample were approximately 260,000 distinct CDR3 sequences; about 9% of them appeared once. Less than 3% of the sample is in the top ten clones.

In the paper's terms, the time point label means: pre-sensitization, week 0. The label giving this sample's treatment or condition can be read as: therapeutic diphenylcyclopropenone sensitization with weekly scalp DPC. At each patch-test visit, blood was drawn before the patch test was applied. Patients were eligible if aged 18 to 70, diagnosed with alopecia and judged suitable for DPC therapy, and pregnant patients were excluded. Total RNA was extracted from unfractionated whole blood that had been collected in Tempus Blood RNA tubes. The receptor was derived from a woman in her thirties or forties with alopecia areata. Some clones in this sample may be carry-over from other donors' samples. The V and J genes are TRBV7-2 and TRBJ2-5; the D gene is not confidently resolved. The material sequenced was whole blood, taken in connection with sensitization to the hapten diphenylcyclopropenone (DPC). The DNA sequence is as follows: TGTGCCAGCACCCATCGCGGCCTCCAAGAGACCCAGTACTTC. Its protein reads: CASTHRGLQETQYF.